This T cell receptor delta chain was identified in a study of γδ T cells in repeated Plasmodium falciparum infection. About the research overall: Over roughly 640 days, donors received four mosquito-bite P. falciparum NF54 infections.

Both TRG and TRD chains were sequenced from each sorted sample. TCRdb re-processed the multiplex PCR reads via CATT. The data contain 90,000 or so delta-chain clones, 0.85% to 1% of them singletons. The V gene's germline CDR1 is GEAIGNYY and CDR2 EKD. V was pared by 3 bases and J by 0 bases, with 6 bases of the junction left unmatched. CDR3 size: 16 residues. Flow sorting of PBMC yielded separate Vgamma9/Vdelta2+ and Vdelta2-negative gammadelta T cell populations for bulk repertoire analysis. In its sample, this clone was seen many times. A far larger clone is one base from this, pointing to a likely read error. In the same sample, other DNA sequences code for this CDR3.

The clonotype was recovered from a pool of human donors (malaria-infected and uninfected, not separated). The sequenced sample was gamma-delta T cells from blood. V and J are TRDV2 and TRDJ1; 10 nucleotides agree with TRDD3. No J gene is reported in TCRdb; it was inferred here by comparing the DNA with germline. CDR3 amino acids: CACDPLGDKYTDKLIF. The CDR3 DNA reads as TGTGCCTGTGACCCCCTGGGGGATAAGTACACCGATAAACTCATCTTT.